This T cell receptor (beta chain) was obtained from a study of blood T cell repertoires in COVID-19. Study at large: Samples taken during acute and convalescent COVID-19 were collected in the United States, Italy and Spain. Sources were T cells, B-cell-depleted T cells, or PBMCs; the material itself was cDNA or gDNA.

CDR3 size: 16 residues. V was pared by 4 bases and J by 0 bases, with 5 bases of the junction left unmatched. CDR1 LGHDT and CDR2 YNNKEL come from the germline V gene (reference sequence). Original processing methods: From reference gene primer amplification, estimates of nucleated cell counts were derived. Only in-frame clones appear in the TCRdb table, and some are missing; sequencing was by immunoSEQ multiplex PCR. That table gives V, J and clone size, and the DNA gave D and trimming. There are 55,000 to 75,000 clones in the sample; around 83% occur only once, and roughly 6% lies in the top ten. The chain carries TRBV3-1 (or the pseudogene TRBV3-2) and TRBJ1-3; 8 positions agree with TRBD1. Sequencing input: peripheral blood. The TCR was taken from a human donor in a cohort sampled during active COVID-19. CDR3 protein: CASSRKGQASGNTIYF. CDR3 DNA: TGTGCCAGCAGCCGCAAGGGACAGGCCTCTGGAAACACCATATATTTT.